This T cell receptor beta chain was recorded in a study of blood T cell repertoires in COVID-19. Study in general: Samples of COVID-19 (acute and convalescent) were obtained from the United States, Italy and Spain. From T cells, B-cell-depleted T cells, or PBMCs came the material, which was cDNA or gDNA.

Per the authors' pipeline: Scientists estimated how many nucleated cells there were by amplifying reference gene primers. Generated by immunoSEQ multiplex PCR, the TCRdb table keeps only in-frame clones and is missing some. Clone size and V and J calls were adopted from that table, with D and trimming inferred from the DNA. Of about 54,000 clones listed, 87% are singletons. V shed 0 bases and J shed 0 bases, with 9 bases lying between them. Looked up from germline, CDR1 is KGHDR and CDR2 is SFDVKD. This CDR3 is 16 amino acids long. V and J are TRBV24-1 and TRBJ2-3; TRBD2 might be the D (6 bases). The source is a man over 45 with active COVID-19. Specimen: peripheral blood. This CDR3 reads CATSDLPGDSTDTQYF. For the CDR3, the DNA is TGTGCCACCAGTGATTTGCCGGGGGACAGCACAGATACGCAGTATTTT.